This T cell receptor (beta chain) was identified in a study of vaccination and CD4 T cells after COVID-19. Regarding this clonotype: Its antigen is as yet unknown.

Regarding treatment: roughly ten-day PBMC culture with coronavirus spike peptide pools or control peptides (ViraFEST assay). The study sequenced cultured CD4+ T cell DNA using the Oncomine TCR Beta short-read assay. TCRdb reprocessed the PCR reads with MiXCR, giving one entry per CDR3 protein. The sample holds about 17,000 distinct CDR3 sequences, almost 40% seen once. Study-level findings and limits: Median counts of SARS-CoV-2-reactive clonotypes increased from 21 to 38; this difference was not significant.

CDR3 size: 15 residues. CDR1 is MNHNS, CDR2 SASEGT, per germline. Losses at the gene ends were 3 bases for V and 3 bases for J; bases not matched to a gene: 4. The chain has TRBV6-1 and TRBJ2-2; TRBD1 agrees at 7 bases. The TCR comes from a human donor who had recovered from COVID-19. Sequencing input: CD4+ T cells from blood, cultured in vitro. The CDR3 reads CASSDRGKYTGELFF. The CDR3 DNA reads TGTGCCAGCAGTGACAGGGGGAAATACACCGGGGAGCTGTTTTTT.